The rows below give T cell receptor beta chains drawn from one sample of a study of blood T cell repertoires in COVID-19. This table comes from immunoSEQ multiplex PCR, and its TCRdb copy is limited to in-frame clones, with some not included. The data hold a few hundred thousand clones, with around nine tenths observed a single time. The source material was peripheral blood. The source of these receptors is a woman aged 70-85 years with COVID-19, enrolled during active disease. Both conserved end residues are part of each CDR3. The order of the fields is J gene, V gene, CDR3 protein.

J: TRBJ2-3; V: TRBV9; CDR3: CASSATIRQGPTDTQYF
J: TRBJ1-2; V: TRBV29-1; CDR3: CSVEQGHGYTF
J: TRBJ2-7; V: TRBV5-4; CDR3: CASSSTGGRVQYF
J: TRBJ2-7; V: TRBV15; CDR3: CATSVNTGESFYEQYF
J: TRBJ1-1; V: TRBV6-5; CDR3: CASSSGGTEAFF
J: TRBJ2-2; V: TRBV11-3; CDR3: CASSLSQGYTGELFF
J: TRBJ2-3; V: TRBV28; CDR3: CASSLSGRGDTQYF
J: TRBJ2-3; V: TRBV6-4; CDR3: CASSPTYADTQYF
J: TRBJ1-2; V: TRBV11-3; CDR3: CASSSRTVYGYTF
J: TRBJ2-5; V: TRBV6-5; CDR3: CASRATGGRETQYF
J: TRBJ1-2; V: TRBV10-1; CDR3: CASSTGTARLSSEIANYGYTF
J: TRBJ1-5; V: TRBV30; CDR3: CAWDSRQGDQPQHF
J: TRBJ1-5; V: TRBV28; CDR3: CASSLGGNNQPQHF
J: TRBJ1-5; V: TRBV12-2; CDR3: CASRSGAQPQHF
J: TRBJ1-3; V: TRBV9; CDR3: CASSVTLAISGNTIYF
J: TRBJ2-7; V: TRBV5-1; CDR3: CASSSPTGGGSYEQYF
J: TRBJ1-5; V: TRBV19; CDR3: CARRRTGGAFLRQPQHF
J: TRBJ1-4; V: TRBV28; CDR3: CASRNSGQNEKLFF
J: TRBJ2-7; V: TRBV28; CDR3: CASSRSGLNEQYF
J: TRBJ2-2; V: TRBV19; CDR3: CASSNGQGESNTGELFF
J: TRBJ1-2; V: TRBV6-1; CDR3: CASSEGPGFFHTF
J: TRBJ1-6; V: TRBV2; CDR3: CASISRSGFNSPLHF